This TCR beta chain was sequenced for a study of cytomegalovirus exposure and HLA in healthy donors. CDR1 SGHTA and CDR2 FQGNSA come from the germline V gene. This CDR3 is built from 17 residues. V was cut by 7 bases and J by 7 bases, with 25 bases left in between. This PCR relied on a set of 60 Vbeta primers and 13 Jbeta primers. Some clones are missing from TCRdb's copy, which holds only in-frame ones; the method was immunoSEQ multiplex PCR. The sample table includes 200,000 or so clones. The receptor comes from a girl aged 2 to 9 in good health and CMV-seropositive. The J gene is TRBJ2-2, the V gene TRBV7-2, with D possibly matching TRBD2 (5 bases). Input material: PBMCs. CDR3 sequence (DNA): TGTGCCAGCACCCTCCAAGGGCGGAGAAGTGGAGGCGGGGAGCTGTTTTTT. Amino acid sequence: CASTLQGRRSGGGELFF.